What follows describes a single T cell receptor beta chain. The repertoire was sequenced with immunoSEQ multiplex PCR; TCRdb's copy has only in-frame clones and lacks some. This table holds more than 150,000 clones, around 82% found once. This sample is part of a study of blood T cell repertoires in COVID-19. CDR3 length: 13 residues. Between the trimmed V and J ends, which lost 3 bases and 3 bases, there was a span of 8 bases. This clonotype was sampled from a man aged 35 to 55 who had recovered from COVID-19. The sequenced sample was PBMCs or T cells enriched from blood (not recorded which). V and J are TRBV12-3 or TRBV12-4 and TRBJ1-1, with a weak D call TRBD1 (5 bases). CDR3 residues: CASSFREDTEAFF. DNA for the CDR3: TGTGCCAGCAGTTTCAGGGAGGACACTGAAGCTTTCTTT.